One sample yielded the 4 T cell receptor beta chains listed below, sequenced in a study of blood T cell repertoires in COVID-19 (dated by TCRdb to 2018 to 2021). Libraries came from the immunoSEQ multiplex PCR assay. This immuneACCESS table, as held by TCRdb, lists in-frame sequences with V and J called but not all clones. Of the missing ones, under half trace to an unresolved V gene in checked studies; the others have no known cause. Within this sample are roughly 100,000 clones, with nearly 85% of them counted one time only. Over 10% of the sample goes to the ten largest clones. The specimen was peripheral blood. The receptors stem from a human donor in a cohort sampled during active or convalescent COVID-19.

The rearrangement links TRBV19 to TRBJ1-6, with TRBD1 as a possible D gene (6 bases). V lost 2 bases, J lost 8 bases, and 10 bases lay in between. CDR1 is LNHDA and CDR2 is SQIVND in the germline V gene (reference sequence). The CDR3 is made up of 14 amino acids. The CDR3, as DNA: TGTGCCAGTAGTATAACCAGGGGCCATTCACCCCTCCACTTT. It translates to CASSITRGHSPLHF.

The CDR3 protein is CASSRTGYEQYF. CDR3 DNA: TGTGCCAGCAGCCGGACAGGCTACGAGCAGTACTTC. The V call is TRBV2, the J call TRBJ2-7; 7 nucleotides line up with TRBD1. CDR1 and CDR2 (germline): SNHLY, FYNNEI. Trimming at V came to 6 bases and at J to 3 bases, leaving 2 bases not matched to a gene. The length of the CDR3 is 12 residues. Variable domain in full (rest from reference TRBV2 and TRBJ2-7): EPEVTQTPSHQVTQMGQEVILRCVPISNHLYFYWYRQILGQKVEFLVSFYNNEISEKSEIFDDQFSVERPDGSNFTLKIRSTKLEDSAMYFCASSRTGYEQYFGPGTRLTVT.

The rearrangement joins TRBV7-2 to TRBJ2-1, with TRBD1 identical over 10 bases. This CDR3 region has 15 residues. Germline loops: CDR1 SGHTA, CDR2 FQGNSA. Germline trimming cut 5 bases from V and 4 bases from J; bases unmatched to any gene: 5. This chain's CDR3 is CASSTRQGAYNEQFF. In DNA, the CDR3 is TGTGCCAGCAGCACGCGACAGGGGGCGTACAATGAGCAGTTCTTC.

The chain couples TRBV7-2 to TRBJ1-2; 8 bases are a match to TRBD1. The length of the CDR3 is 13 residues. CDR1 SGHTA and CDR2 FQGNSA come from the germline V gene. After removal of 5 bases from V and 7 bases from J, the junction contained 6 bases not matched to a gene. The CDR3 is CASSETGVRGYTF. The CDR3 DNA reads TGTGCCAGCAGCGAGACAGGGGTACGTGGCTACACCTTC. Full variable domain (remainder filled in from reference TRBV7-2 and TRBJ1-2): GAGVSQSPSNKVTEKGKDVELRCDPISGHTALYWYRQSLGQGLEFLIYFQGNSAPDKSGLPSDRFSAERTGGSVSTLTIQRTQQEDSAVYLCASSETGVRGYTFGSGTRLTVV.